This paragraph covers one TCR beta chain sequence. The data originate from a study of T-cell reconstitution after alpha-beta-depleted transplantation in children. A TCRbeta library incorporating unique molecular identifiers was prepared. TCRdb reprocessed the PCR reads with MiXCR, giving one entry per CDR3 protein. The sample records 200,000 to 250,000 distinct CDR3 sequences, about 9.2% being singletons. CDR3 size: 15 residues. J lost 1 base, V lost 3 bases, and 4 bases had no gene match. Per germline, CDR1 MGHRA and CDR2 YSYEKL. Sequencing used PBMCs from the stem cell graft donor, obtained from the stem cell graft. The V and J genes are TRBV4-1 and TRBJ2-3, with 7 bases fitting TRBD2. This TCR came from a human donor who donated a stem cell graft to a child with acute lymphoblastic leukemia. In DNA, the CDR3 is TGCGCCAGCAGCCACCCAAGCGGGGGCACAGATACGCAGTATTTT. Protein: CASSHPSGGTDTQYF.